Listed below are T cell receptor beta chains from one sample, sequenced in a study of monozygotic twins with inflammatory bowel disease. Following a re-call of the 5' RACE reads, TCRdb has one entry per CDR3 protein and lacks DNA. Its listing shows about 210,000 distinct CDR3 sequences. Sequenced: blood. The receptors shown here come from a human donor with ulcerative colitis or Crohn's disease, or a healthy co-twin of an affected twin (not recorded which). CDR3s include the opening cysteine and the closing phenylalanine or tryptophan.

j_gene	len	v_gene	CDR3aa
TRBJ1-5	15	TRBV7-8	CASSPKRVGNQPQHF
TRBJ2-7	14	TRBV20-1	CSATAGQVSYEQYF
TRBJ2-2	18	TRBV11-2	CASSLPLIAGVNTGELFF
TRBJ1-1	12	TRBV9	CASNGDSKVAFF
TRBJ1-6	15	TRBV20-1	CSARTGRTYNSPLHF
TRBJ2-1	16	TRBV5-1	CASSFSSGLSYNEQFF
TRBJ1-1	15	TRBV7-9	CASSPRQGTNTEAFF
TRBJ2-7	17	TRBV5-4	CASSPRPYGQGVYEQYF
TRBJ1-6	14	TRBV9	CASSVGQGSSPLHF
TRBJ2-7	17	TRBV27	CASSLFGAAGGTYEQYF
TRBJ2-7	13	TRBV5-4	CASSGGVPYEQYF
TRBJ1-1	14	TRBV4-1	CASTRGEGNTEAFF
TRBJ1-3	14	TRBV10-3	CAISDRGAGNTIYF
TRBJ1-5	15	TRBV10-2	CASSSFLGVNQPQHF
TRBJ1-1	12	TRBV20-1	CSAYPGNTEAFF
TRBJ2-7	13	TRBV5-6	CASSFREFYEQYF
TRBJ1-6	15	TRBV20-1	CSAHRGQVRGSPLHF
TRBJ2-3	15	TRBV24-1	CATSTRGGGVDTQYF
TRBJ1-1	16	TRBV20-1	CSASRYSERVNTEAFF